This TCR beta chain was captured in a study of blood T cell repertoires in COVID-19. Study information: Italy, Spain and the United States were the sources of the convalescent and acute COVID-19 samples. The cDNA or gDNA used as material had been derived from T cells, B-cell-depleted T cells, or PBMCs.

Study processing details: Researchers report that nucleated cell counts were estimated from reference gene primer amplification. Using immunoSEQ multiplex PCR, the repertoire was profiled, and TCRdb retains in-frame clones only, with some absent. The V and J calls and clone size come from that table; D and trimming were worked out from the DNA. The sample holds 95,000 or so clones, 70% to 80% seen once. This clone is a singleton in its sample. This CDR3 region has 14 residues. Germline loops: CDR1 SGHKS, CDR2 YYEKEE (reference sequence). Unmatched junction bases numbered 3, after V lost 2 bases and J lost 8 bases.

This chain links TRBV5-5 with TRBJ1-4, with TRBD1 identical over 10 bases. The sample consisted of peripheral blood. This clonotype was obtained from a woman older than 75 with active or convalescent COVID-19. Written as DNA, the CDR3 is TGTGCCAGCAGCTTACTGACAGGGGGCGAAAAACTGTTTTTT. It encodes CASSLLTGGEKLFF.